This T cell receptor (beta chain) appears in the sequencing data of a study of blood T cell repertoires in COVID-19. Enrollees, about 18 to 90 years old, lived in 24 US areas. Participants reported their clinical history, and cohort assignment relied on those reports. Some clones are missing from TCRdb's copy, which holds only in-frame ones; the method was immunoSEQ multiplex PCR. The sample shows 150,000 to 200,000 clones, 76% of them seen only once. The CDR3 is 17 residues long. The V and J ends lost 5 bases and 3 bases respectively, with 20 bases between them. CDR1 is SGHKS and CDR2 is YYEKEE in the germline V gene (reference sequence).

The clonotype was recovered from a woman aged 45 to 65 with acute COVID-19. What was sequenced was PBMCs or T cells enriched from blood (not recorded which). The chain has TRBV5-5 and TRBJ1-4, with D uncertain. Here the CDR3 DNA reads TGTGCCAGCAGTTTTCTCCGGACGGGATCGGCTAATGAAAAACTGTTTTTT. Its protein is CASSFLRTGSANEKLFF.